What follows are 16 T cell receptor beta chains derived from one specimen sequenced in a study of cytomegalovirus exposure and HLA in healthy donors. The PCR made use of 60 Vbeta and 13 Jbeta primers. The data were produced by immunoSEQ multiplex PCR, yet TCRdb's version contains in-frame clones alone and is incomplete. The sample has about 140,000 clones, about 80% seen once; the top ten hold about 5%. The sample was PBMCs. These receptors were obtained from a male donor in good health and CMV-seronegative.

This chain links TRBV6-1 with TRBJ2-7, with 11 bases fitting TRBD1. Trimming removed 2 bases from V and 2 bases from J; junction bases left unmatched: 2. Germline CDR1 MNHNS, CDR2 SASEGT. The CDR3 contains 15 residues. This CDR3 is CASSEWGQGAYEQYF. CDR3 nucleotide sequence: TGTGCCAGCAGTGAATGGGGACAGGGGGCCTACGAGCAGTACTTC.

V gene TRBV7-9 combines with J gene TRBJ1-1; TRBD1 agrees at 9 bases. The germline V gene encodes CDR1 SEHNR and CDR2 FQNEAQ (reference sequence). Trimming cost V 3 bases and J 7 bases; bases outside gene matches: 0. The CDR3 spans 12 residues. In DNA, the CDR3 is TGTGCCAGCAGCTTGGGACAGGGTGAAGCTTTCTTT. It encodes CASSLGQGEAFF.

The J gene is TRBJ2-3, the V gene TRBV5-1; D is possibly TRBD2 (5 bases). V was shortened by 0 bases and J by 3 bases, with 14 bases between the two germline ends. Per the germline V gene, CDR1 is SGHRS and CDR2 is YFSETQ. The CDR3 has 16 amino acids. CDR3 DNA sequence: TGCGCCAGCAGCTTGGGGGCTAGCCCTGGGACAGATACGCAGTATTTT. Translation: CASSLGASPGTDTQYF.

The chain is built from TRBV5-6 and TRBJ1-2; a possible D gene is TRBD1 (5 bases). The length of the CDR3 is 11 residues. V lost 6 bases, J lost 4 bases, and 7 bases lay in between. Germline-derived CDR1 and CDR2 are SGHDT and YYEEEE. The chain's CDR3 is CASNGGYGYTF. The CDR3, as DNA: TGTGCCAGCAACGGGGGCTATGGCTACACCTTC. The full variable domain, with the rest looked up from reference TRBV5-6 and TRBJ1-2, is DAGVTQSPTHLIKTRGQQVTLRCSPKSGHDTVSWYQQALGQGPQFIFQYYEEEERQRGNFPDRFSGHQFPNYSSELNVNALLLGDSALYLCASNGGYGYTFGSGTRLTVV.

This clone was seen just once. The CDR3: CSVELSGYTF. The CDR3 bases are TGCAGCGTTGAATTGAGTGGCTACACCTTC. The rearrangement joins TRBV29-1 to TRBJ1-2, with D hard to call. The CDR3 consists of 10 residues. Trimming left V 2 bases short and J 7 bases short, with 5 bases between. CDR1 SQVTM and CDR2 ANQGSEA come from the germline V gene.

This rearrangement joins TRBV5-6 to TRBJ2-7; TRBD1 aligns across 7 bases. The J call is doubtful: the DNA matches TRBJ2-1 better. Germline CDR1 reads SGHDT; CDR2 reads YYEEEE. The CDR3 has 17 residues. CDR3 in amino acids: CASSPDQGDYSYNEQFF. The CDR3 DNA sequence: TGTGCCAGCAGCCCCGACCAGGGGGATTACTCCTACAATGAGCAGTTCTTC.

The chain has TRBV29-1 and TRBJ2-1; D may be TRBD2 (5 bases). The germline CDR1 and CDR2 sequences are SQVTM and ANQGSEA. The CDR3 consists of 16 residues. The V and J ends lost 1 base and 2 bases respectively, with 15 bases between them. This chain's CDR3 is CSVEGVTGRTYNEQFF. In DNA form, the CDR3 reads TGCAGCGTTGAAGGGGTGACGGGGAGAACCTACAATGAGCAGTTCTTC.

The chain couples TRBV5-4 to TRBJ2-5; 7 bases line up with TRBD1. Germline V lookup: CDR1 SGHNT, CDR2 YYREEE (reference sequence). Germline trimming cut 5 bases from V and 1 base from J; bases unmatched to any gene: 8. The CDR3 runs to 15 residues. CDR3 DNA sequence: TGTGCCAGCAGTTCCCCGGGACAGACCCAAGAGACCCAGTACTTC. Its translation is CASSSPGQTQETQYF.

In this sample, this clone turned up a few times. The chain combines TRBV6-5 with TRBJ1-2, with 7 bases aligning to TRBD1. The CDR3 is 13 amino acids. V lost 5 bases, J lost 4 bases, and 4 bases stayed unmatched. Germline lookup yields CDR1 MNHEY and CDR2 SVGAGI. CDR3 amino acids: CASSRTGLYGYTF. CDR3 DNA: TGTGCCAGCAGTAGGACAGGCCTCTATGGCTACACCTTC.

The rearrangement joins TRBV27 to TRBJ1-2, with 8 bases aligning to TRBD1. V lost 6 bases to trimming and J lost 8 bases; unmatched junction nucleotides: 8. Germline values: CDR1 MNHEY, CDR2 SMNVEV (reference sequence). This CDR3 region has 13 residues. The CDR3 DNA is TGTGCCAGCAGGGGACAGGCTTCGGGGGGCTACACCTTC. This gives the protein CASRGQASGGYTF.

This clone was seen more than once but under ten times. V gene TRBV6-5 combines with J gene TRBJ1-6; D uncertain. Trimming removed 3 bases from V and 9 bases from J, with 9 bases in between. Germline-derived CDR1 and CDR2 are MNHEY and SVGAGI. CDR3 length: 13 residues. CDR3 in DNA: TGTGCCAGCAGTTATGTGGAGGGTTCACCCCTCCACTTT. Its protein is CASSYVEGSPLHF.

The genes are TRBV20-1 and TRBJ2-1; no firm D call. The CDR3 is 11 residues long. The germline CDR1 and CDR2 sequences are DFQATT and SNEGSKA (reference sequence). Trimming removed 3 bases at V and 9 bases at J, with 9 bases between. This chain's CDR3 is CSASGLGEQFF. CDR3 coding DNA: TGCAGTGCTAGTGGGCTGGGTGAGCAGTTCTTC.

In nucleotides, the CDR3 is TGTGCCAGCATTCCTCATACGGGACTTCATCCCTTCTACGAGCAGTACTTC. Its translation is CASIPHTGLHPFYEQYF. The chain carries TRBV28 and TRBJ2-7, with D maybe TRBD2 (6 bases). V lost 7 bases, J lost 3 bases, and 25 bases lay in between. Per the germline V gene, CDR1 is MDHEN and CDR2 is SYDVKM. The CDR3 has 17 residues.

V and J are TRBV28 and TRBJ1-5; D is ambiguous. CDR3 size: 12 residues. V lost 6 bases and J lost 7, with 10 bases in between. In germline, CDR1 is MDHEN, CDR2 SYDVKM. The CDR3, as DNA: TGTGCCAGCAGCCGTCCCCGGCAGCCCCAGCATTTT. This gives the protein CASSRPRQPQHF.

The chain is built from TRBV4-3 and TRBJ2-1; D possibly corresponds to TRBD2 (6 bases). Trimming pared 5 bases from V and 3 bases from J, leaving 14 bases between. The CDR3 covers 15 residues. Per the germline V gene, CDR1 is LGHNA and CDR2 is YSLEER. CDR3 region: CASSAGRSDYNEQFF. Here the CDR3 DNA reads TGCGCCAGCAGCGCGGGGAGGTCGGACTACAATGAGCAGTTCTTC.

The chain uses TRBV29-1 and TRBJ2-3, with a possible D match to TRBD2 (7 bases). Per the germline V gene, CDR1 is SQVTM and CDR2 is ANQGSEA. Trimming stripped 7 bases from V and 5 bases from J, with 16 bases between. The CDR3 contains 13 residues. CDR3 in amino acids: CSGALGGGDTQYF. CDR3 DNA sequence: TGCAGCGGTGCGCTGGGAGGGGGAGATACGCAGTATTTT.